The 27 T cell receptor beta chains below all came from one sample that was sequenced in a study of T-cell memory formation after mild COVID-19. TCRdb reanalysed the 5' RACE reads using MiXCR and keeps one entry per CDR3 protein. The repertoire holds 300,000 or so distinct CDR3 sequences, around 15% seen once, with approximately 23% in the top ten. Sequencing used PBMCs or a T cell subset sorted from them (not recorded which). The receptors here all came from a young man who had mild COVID-19 (a few samples of this study predate the infection). Cell type and time point are not known.

The genes are TRBV12-3 or TRBV12-4 and TRBJ2-7; no clear D. The CDR3 has 13 amino acids. Trimming removed 4 bases at V and 1 base at J, with 8 bases between. Written as DNA, the CDR3 is TGTGCCAGCAGTTCCATGTTATCCTACGAGCAGTACTTC. Its protein is CASSSMLSYEQYF.

The sample holds many counts of this clonotype. V usage is TRBV27 and J usage is TRBJ2-3; the match to TRBD2 covers 9 bases. Germline V CDR1 and CDR2: MNHEY, SMNVEV (reference sequence). The CDR3 has 14 amino acids. J lost 6 bases, V lost 2 bases, and 3 bases had no gene match. The CDR3 sequence is CASSLLAGLDTQYF. CDR3 DNA sequence: TGTGCCAGCAGTTTACTAGCGGGGCTGGATACGCAGTATTTT.

This clonotype was observed a few times. The chain joins TRBV5-4 to TRBJ2-5; perhaps TRBD2 as D (6 bases). The CDR3 is 15 residues long. V shed 3 bases and J shed 2 bases, with 14 bases lying between them. CDR1 SGHNT and CDR2 YYREEE come from the germline V gene (reference sequence). Here the CDR3 reads CASSSYRDFQETQYF. The CDR3 DNA reads as TGTGCCAGCAGCTCTTACCGGGACTTTCAAGAGACCCAGTACTTC.

This clonotype was detected ten times or more. V gene TRBV4-1 combines with J gene TRBJ2-7, with TRBD1 as a possible D gene (5 bases). The CDR3 extends over 13 amino acids. Germline V lookup: CDR1 MGHRA, CDR2 YSYEKL. Trimming shortened V by 6 bases and J by 5 bases, and 14 bases separated the two germline ends. CDR3 loop: CASSHRFRDEQYF. The DNA of the CDR3 is TGCGCCAGCAGTCACAGGTTTCGCGACGAGCAGTACTTC.

This clonotype was counted a few times. The rearrangement links TRBV27 to TRBJ1-1; D remains unclear. The germline V gene encodes CDR1 MNHEY and CDR2 SMNVEV (reference sequence). This CDR3 comprises 13 residues. Trimming removed 8 bases from V and 1 base from J, with 11 bases in between. CDR3 sequence: CASRGGWNTEAFF. The CDR3, as DNA: TGTGCCAGCCGTGGAGGCTGGAACACTGAAGCTTTCTTT.

The sample holds a few counts of this clonotype. This chain connects TRBV7-9 to TRBJ1-2, with D maybe TRBD1 (5 bases). CDR3 length: 13 residues. Germline CDR1 SEHNR, CDR2 FQNEAQ (reference sequence). V was trimmed by 3 bases and J by 5 bases, leaving 10 bases between them. In DNA form, the CDR3 reads TGTGCCAGCAGCTTGGGACCGGTTTATGGCTACACCTTC. This encodes CASSLGPVYGYTF.

The sample holds a few counts of this clonotype. As DNA, the CDR3 is TGTGCCAGCAGCTTGGGGGCCCAGAGTCAGCCCCAGCATTTT. This encodes CASSLGAQSQPQHF. This sequence joins TRBV5-5 and TRBJ1-5; unclear D gene. Looked up from germline, CDR1 is SGHKS and CDR2 is YYEKEE (reference sequence). This CDR3 is 14 amino acids long. V lost 0 bases and J 6 bases, leaving 10 bases between the germline ends.

About this clonotype: This may be a read error, as it is one base from a much larger clone. J is TRBJ2-4 and V is TRBV7-2, with D possibly called TRBD1 or TRBD2 (6 bases each). The CDR3 consists of 16 residues. The germline gives CDR1 SGHTA, CDR2 FQGNSA. V was clipped by 1 base and J by 8 bases, with 18 bases between them. The CDR3, as DNA: TGTGCCAGCAGCTTAGAAGAGGGGGGATTGGGGTACATTCAGTACTTC. Translation: CASSLEEGGLGYIQYF.

This clonotype was counted a few times. The rearrangement joins TRBV9 to TRBJ2-3, with a tentative D call TRBD2 (6 bases). Germline CDR1 reads SGDLS; CDR2 reads YYNGEE. Between the trimmed V and J ends, which lost 3 bases and 1 base, there was a span of 24 bases. This CDR3 is 19 amino acids long. The CDR3, as DNA: TGTGCCAGCAGCGCCATACCATCGTCGGGGGAACATCGCACAGATACGCAGTATTTT. Its translation: CASSAIPSSGEHRTDTQYF.

The rearrangement uses TRBV6-2 or TRBV6-3 and TRBJ2-1; perhaps TRBD2 as D (5 bases). The CDR3 has 12 amino acids. Trimming took 2 bases from V and 14 from J, leaving 13 bases between them. Germline CDR1 and CDR2: MNHEY and SVGEGT. DNA for the CDR3: TGTGCCAGCAGTTACCATACGGGGAACGAGTTCTTC. This gives the protein CASSYHTGNEFF.

This clonotype has only a few counts. For the CDR3, the DNA is TGCGCCAGCAACTCCGCCAGAAGCTCCTACAATGAGCAGTTCTTC. Its translation: CASNSARSSYNEQFF. This chain uses TRBV10-2 with TRBJ2-1; D uncertain. Trimming removed 7 bases at V and 0 bases at J, with 13 bases between. The CDR3 is 15 residues long. Germline V gene data show CDR1 as WSHSY and CDR2 as SAAADI.

This clonotype was seen only a few times. The rearrangement links TRBV7-2 to TRBJ1-5; TRBD1 agrees at 10 bases. The CDR3 runs to 17 residues. The junction had 7 bases not matched to a gene; V was cut back by 5 bases and J by 0 bases. In germline, CDR1 is SGHTA, CDR2 FQGNSA. The CDR3 DNA follows: TGTGCCAGCAGCATGGGACAGGGGTTTGATAGCAATCAGCCCCAGCATTTT. As protein: CASSMGQGFDSNQPQHF.

This clonotype was seen more than once but under ten times. The V and J genes are TRBV7-2 and TRBJ2-3; TRBD2 matches 8 bases. V dropped 6 bases and J dropped 5; count of bases not matched to a gene: 7. The germline V gene encodes CDR1 SGHTA and CDR2 FQGNSA. The CDR3 contains 14 residues. The CDR3 nucleotides read TGTGCCAGCAGGGAAGCGGGGGTGGTAGATACGCAGTATTTT. This translates into CASREAGVVDTQYF.

In its sample, this clonotype was seen a few times. The gene calls are TRBV10-3 and TRBJ2-3; no firm D call. The CDR3 covers 14 residues. Germline V CDR1 and CDR2: ENHRY, SYGVKD. V lost 6 bases, J lost 0 bases, and 10 bases lay in between. The CDR3 spells CAISLTTSTDTQYF. Written as DNA, the CDR3 is TGTGCCATCAGCCTGACAACTAGCACAGATACGCAGTATTTT.

This clonotype was seen many times. The V call is TRBV28, the J call TRBJ2-2; D gene unclear. Trimming pared 9 bases from V and 4 bases from J, leaving 12 bases between. From germline, CDR1 is MDHEN and CDR2 SYDVKM. There are 13 residues in the CDR3. CDR3 coding DNA: TGTGCCAGTCAGACTCCCGCCACCGGGGAGCTGTTTTTT. It is translated as CASQTPATGELFF.

This clonotype showed up just a few times. This rearrangement joins TRBV5-4 to TRBJ1-2; tentative D call: TRBD1 (5 bases). Trimming removed 0 bases from V and 3 bases from J, with 18 bases in between. Germline loops: CDR1 SGHNT, CDR2 YYREEE (reference sequence). The CDR3 has 17 residues. Here the CDR3 DNA reads TGTGCCAGCAGCTTGGTGGCAACCCCCTTAGGGGACTATGGCTACACCTTC. It is translated as CASSLVATPLGDYGYTF.

V gene TRBV7-8 combines with J gene TRBJ1-1; D uncertain. The CDR3 consists of 13 residues. Germline loops: CDR1 SGHVS, CDR2 FQNEAQ. V was pared by 1 base and J by 7 bases, with 10 bases between. The CDR3 DNA follows: TGTGCCAGCAGCTTAGATCGAAGACGTGAAGCTTTCTTT. Translation: CASSLDRRREAFF.

The chain uses TRBV25-1 and TRBJ2-6; 7 nucleotides align to TRBD1. Germline V gives CDR1 MGHDK, CDR2 SYGVNS. V dropped 2 bases and J dropped 0; count of bases not matched to a gene: 10. This CDR3 is built from 19 residues. CDR3 sequence reads: CASSEPRQGGASGANVLTF. The CDR3 DNA reads as TGTGCCAGCAGTGAACCGAGACAGGGTGGGGCCTCTGGGGCCAACGTCCTGACTTTC.

This clonotype turned up a few times. The chain employs TRBV28 and TRBJ1-5; a possible D gene is TRBD1 (6 bases). The CDR3 is 13 amino acids. V was shortened by 2 bases and J by 6 bases, with 8 bases between the two germline ends. The V gene's germline CDR1 is MDHEN and CDR2 SYDVKM. CDR3 bases: TGTGCCAGCAGTTTAGGGGGCTTTCAGCCCCAGCATTTT. The encoded protein is CASSLGGFQPQHF. The full variable domain, completed using reference TRBV28 and TRBJ1-5, is DVKVTQSSRYLVKRTGEKVFLECVQDMDHENMFWYRQDPGLGLRLIYFSYDVKMKEKGDIPEGYSVSREKKERFSLILESASTNQTSMYLCASSLGGFQPQHFGDGTRLSIL.

This clonotype was seen a handful of times. V is TRBV7-2 and J is TRBJ1-1; 9 bases are shared with TRBD1. The CDR3 spans 18 residues. Germline V gene sequence: CDR1 SGHTA, CDR2 FQGNSA. V trimming: 1 base; J trimming: 5 bases; junction bases outside the gene matches: 14. The CDR3 bases are TGTGCCAGCAGCTTAGTGGCGACAGGGGGTCCCGGTAGGACTGAAGCTTTCTTT. This sequence encodes CASSLVATGGPGRTEAFF.

V gene TRBV6-6 combines with J gene TRBJ2-5; the match to TRBD1 covers 8 bases. V was pared by 3 bases and J by 5 bases, with 8 bases of the junction left unmatched. Germline CDR1 is MNHNY and CDR2 is SVGAGI (reference sequence). CDR3 length: 15 residues. The DNA of the CDR3 is TGTGCCAGCAGTTATCCCCAGGGGGCGGTTGAGACCCAGTACTTC. It yields the protein CASSYPQGAVETQYF.

The chain links TRBV4-1 to TRBJ2-1; D is undetermined. V lost 4 bases and J 4 bases, leaving 14 bases between the germline ends. This CDR3 has 15 amino acids. Germline V lookup: CDR1 MGHRA, CDR2 YSYEKL. The CDR3 DNA reads as TGCGCCAGCAGCCCCGACACCGGCCTATACAATGAGCAGTTCTTC. Its protein product is CASSPDTGLYNEQFF.

The chain recombines TRBV11-2 with TRBJ1-1, with D hard to call. This CDR3 comprises 11 residues. Germline CDR1 is SGHAT and CDR2 is FQNNGV. The germline V and J ends were trimmed by 0 bases and 11 bases, with 7 bases remaining between them. The CDR3 reads CASSLDLGAFF. Written as DNA, the CDR3 is TGTGCCAGCAGCTTAGATCTAGGGGCTTTCTTT. Full variable domain (outside the CDR3, taken from reference TRBV11-2 and TRBJ1-1): EAGVAQSPRYKIIEKRQSVAFWCNPISGHATLYWYQQILGQGPKLLIQFQNNGVVDDSQLPKDRFSAERLKGVDSTLKIQPAKLEDSAVYLCASSLDLGAFFGQGTRLTVV.

This clonotype was detected a few times. V and J are TRBV6-2 or TRBV6-3 and TRBJ2-7; D is undetermined. The ends were cut back, 6 bases at V and 3 bases at J, with 6 bases in the middle. The CDR3 is made up of 11 amino acids. Per germline, CDR1 MNHEY and CDR2 SVGEGT. The CDR3 nucleotides are TGTGCCAGCAGGGACCTCTACGAGCAGTACGTC. It yields the protein CASRDLYEQYV.

This clonotype was observed a handful of times. The chain combines TRBV6-1 with TRBJ1-5, with D possibly being TRBD1 (5 bases). CDR1 and CDR2 (germline): MNHNS, SASEGT. The CDR3 runs 15 residues. Trimming removed 6 bases from V and 1 base from J, with 13 bases in between. As DNA, the CDR3 is TGTGCCAGCAGGTATGACAGCTCGAGCAATCAGCCCCAGCATTTT. Amino acid sequence: CASRYDSSSNQPQHF.

In this sample, this clonotype turned up a few times. V usage is TRBV12-3 or TRBV12-4 and J usage is TRBJ2-3, with a possible D match to TRBD2 (5 bases). CDR3 length: 16 amino acids. V was cut by 1 base and J by 4 bases, with 15 bases left in between. The CDR3: CASSLGYEGGSDTQYF. Written as DNA, the CDR3 is TGTGCCAGCAGTTTAGGATATGAAGGAGGATCAGATACGCAGTATTTT.

This clonotype was picked up many times. The chain employs TRBV6-5 and TRBJ1-3; D may be TRBD1 (5 bases). CDR3 length equals 12 residues. V was pared by 8 bases and J by 8 bases, with 13 bases between. Germline V CDR1 and CDR2: MNHEY, SVGAGI. CDR3 sequence: CASGNWGDTIYF. The DNA of the CDR3 is TGTGCCAGCGGCAATTGGGGCGACACCATATATTTT.